This is a list of T cell receptor beta chains from one sample in a study of CD8 T cells in ankylosing spondylitis. TCRdb re-analysed the 5' RACE reads in MiXCR, keeping a single row per CDR3 protein. The data hold some 240,000 distinct CDR3 sequences, with about 24% observed a single time. Sequencing was performed on blood, either unsorted or a sorted T cell fraction (not recorded which). The receptors derive from a male donor with ankylosing spondylitis or in good health (not recorded which). CDR3s include the opening cysteine and the closing phenylalanine or tryptophan. Each record gives: D gene, J gene, V gene, clone size, CDR3 DNA, CDR3 protein. D genes are given only for firm matches. Not all rows give a size; the values are once, few, many and, for expanded clones, a class.

d_call: TRBD1
j_call: TRBJ1-2
v_call: TRBV28
clone_size: many
cdr3_nt: TGTGCCAGCAGTTACCGGGGACAGGAAGCTAACTATGGCTACACCTTC
cdr3_aa: CASSYRGQEANYGYTF

d_call: NA
j_call: TRBJ2-6
v_call: TRBV29-1
clone_size: many
cdr3_nt: TGCAGCGTTGATGGGGGGGCGCGGGGGGCCAACGTCCTGACTTTC
cdr3_aa: CSVDGGARGANVLTF

d_call: NA
j_call: TRBJ2-1
v_call: TRBV12-3/TRBV12-4
clone_size: once
cdr3_nt: TGTGCCAGCATCGCCGGGACGGCGAATGAGCAGTTCTTC
cdr3_aa: CASIAGTANEQFF

d_call: NA
j_call: TRBJ2-5
v_call: TRBV20-1
clone_size: NA
cdr3_nt: TGCAGTGCTCCGGCCAGGGGGGTACAAGAGACCCAGTACTTC
cdr3_aa: CSAPARGVQETQYF

d_call: NA
j_call: TRBJ1-6
v_call: TRBV20-1
clone_size: few
cdr3_nt: TGCAGTGCTAGGAGAGGGGCATATAATTCACCCCTCCACTTT
cdr3_aa: CSARRGAYNSPLHF

d_call: NA
j_call: TRBJ1-2
v_call: TRBV6-6
clone_size: few
cdr3_nt: TGTGCCAGCAGTCAAGGGGCAATGGGAGGCTACACCTTC
cdr3_aa: CASSQGAMGGYTF

d_call: NA
j_call: TRBJ1-1
v_call: TRBV20-1
clone_size: NA
cdr3_nt: TGCAGTGCTAGATTTCCAGCGGAGAACACTGAAGCTTTCTTT
cdr3_aa: CSARFPAENTEAFF

d_call: NA
j_call: TRBJ2-3
v_call: TRBV6-4
clone_size: NA
cdr3_nt: TGTGCCAGCGCCCGGGGGCTCGATACGCAGTATTTT
cdr3_aa: CASARGLDTQYF

d_call: NA
j_call: TRBJ2-3
v_call: TRBV7-8
clone_size: few
cdr3_nt: TGTGCCAGCAGCTTACGGCGGGTGAGAAGTTTAGGAGATACGCAGTATTTT
cdr3_aa: CASSLRRVRSLGDTQYF

d_call: NA
j_call: TRBJ2-5
v_call: TRBV7-2
clone_size: few
cdr3_nt: TGTGCCAGCAGCTTACAGGCTGCAAAGGGGACCCAGTACTTC
cdr3_aa: CASSLQAAKGTQYF

d_call: TRBD1
j_call: TRBJ2-5
v_call: TRBV12-3/TRBV12-4
clone_size: many
cdr3_nt: TGTGCCAGCAGTCGGGGTGGTTCAGGGGGGACCCAGTACTTC
cdr3_aa: CASSRGGSGGTQYF

d_call: TRBD1
j_call: TRBJ2-2
v_call: TRBV20-1
clone_size: NA
cdr3_nt: TGCAGTGCTCGAACCGGGACAGGGGGCGTTGGCGGGGAGCTGTTTTTT
cdr3_aa: CSARTGTGGVGGELFF

d_call: NA
j_call: TRBJ2-7
v_call: TRBV6-1
clone_size: NA
cdr3_nt: TGTGCCAGCAGCCCCCGGGCCCCCCACGAGCAGTACTTC
cdr3_aa: CASSPRAPHEQYF

d_call: NA
j_call: TRBJ2-3
v_call: TRBV20-1
clone_size: many
cdr3_nt: TGCAGTGCTAGATCGGGGGCGAGCACAGATACGCAGTATTTT
cdr3_aa: CSARSGASTDTQYF

d_call: TRBD1
j_call: TRBJ2-7
v_call: TRBV18
clone_size: few
cdr3_nt: TGTGCCAGCTCAGCTAAACACAGGGGATCCTACGAGCAGTACTTC
cdr3_aa: CASSAKHRGSYEQYF

d_call: NA
j_call: TRBJ1-6
v_call: TRBV15
clone_size: many
cdr3_nt: TGTGCCACCAGCAGAGACCCGACGGCTAATAATTCACCCCTCCACTTT
cdr3_aa: CATSRDPTANNSPLHF

d_call: NA
j_call: TRBJ2-3
v_call: TRBV29-1
clone_size: NA
cdr3_nt: TGCAGCGTTGAGGGCAGGGTTAGCACAGATACGCAGTATTTT
cdr3_aa: CSVEGRVSTDTQYF

d_call: NA
j_call: TRBJ2-5
v_call: TRBV2
clone_size: few
cdr3_nt: TGTGCCAGCCTTTCGGGGCCCTCGGAGACCCAGTACTTC
cdr3_aa: CASLSGPSETQYF

d_call: TRBD2
j_call: TRBJ2-3
v_call: TRBV6-1
clone_size: many
cdr3_nt: TGTGCCAGCACCGGGACTAGCGGGAGCCGCACAGATACGCAGTATTTT
cdr3_aa: CASTGTSGSRTDTQYF

d_call: NA
j_call: TRBJ2-1
v_call: TRBV2
clone_size: NA
cdr3_nt: TGTGCCAGCAGTGAAGCGCGTGGGGGGGCCTTTTCCTACAATGAGCAGTTCTTC
cdr3_aa: CASSEARGGAFSYNEQFF

d_call: NA
j_call: TRBJ1-1
v_call: TRBV29-1
clone_size: many
cdr3_nt: TGCAGCGCCGCGGGGCGGTACATGAACACTGAAGCTTTCTTT
cdr3_aa: CSAAGRYMNTEAFF

d_call: NA
j_call: TRBJ2-3
v_call: TRBV20-1
clone_size: few
cdr3_nt: TGCAGTGCCTCCTCCGGGACCAAAACACTGTCAGATACGCAGTATTTT
cdr3_aa: CSASSGTKTLSDTQYF

d_call: TRBD1
j_call: TRBJ2-4
v_call: TRBV12-3/TRBV12-4
clone_size: NA
cdr3_nt: TGTGCCAGCAGTGTCCGGGACAGAGGCATTCAGTACTTC
cdr3_aa: CASSVRDRGIQYF

d_call: NA
j_call: TRBJ2-1
v_call: TRBV2
clone_size: NA
cdr3_nt: TGTGCCAGCAGTGTATGGGAAAGCGTCAGGGTTGAGCAGTTCTTC
cdr3_aa: CASSVWESVRVEQFF

d_call: TRBD1
j_call: TRBJ1-1
v_call: TRBV13
clone_size: NA
cdr3_nt: TGTGCCAGCAGCTCGAGTGACAGGGGGCGGGTTTTAGCTTTCTTT
cdr3_aa: CASSSSDRGRVLAFF

d_call: NA
j_call: TRBJ2-5
v_call: TRBV29-1
clone_size: NA
cdr3_nt: TGCAGCGTTCCGACAGAGGCGGGAGAGACCCAGTACTTC
cdr3_aa: CSVPTEAGETQYF

d_call: NA
j_call: TRBJ1-5
v_call: TRBV10-3
clone_size: NA
cdr3_nt: TGTGCCATCAGGGACACAATCAATCAGCCCCAGCATTTT
cdr3_aa: CAIRDTINQPQHF

d_call: NA
j_call: TRBJ1-5
v_call: TRBV12-3/TRBV12-4
clone_size: few
cdr3_nt: TGTGCCAGCAGCGGACAGTATAGCAATCAGCCCCAGCATTTT
cdr3_aa: CASSGQYSNQPQHF

d_call: TRBD1
j_call: TRBJ2-5
v_call: TRBV12-3/TRBV12-4
clone_size: many
cdr3_nt: TGTGCCAGCAGGACAGGGAGAGAGACCCAGTACTTC
cdr3_aa: CASRTGRETQYF

d_call: NA
j_call: TRBJ2-3
v_call: TRBV20-1
clone_size: NA
cdr3_nt: TGCAGTGCTGTACCCATATCCCCCACAGATACGCAGTATTTT
cdr3_aa: CSAVPISPTDTQYF

d_call: TRBD2
j_call: TRBJ2-3
v_call: TRBV20-1
clone_size: NA
cdr3_nt: TGCAGTGCCACGGGGGGGAGCACAGATACGCAGTATTTT
cdr3_aa: CSATGGSTDTQYF

d_call: TRBD2
j_call: TRBJ2-1
v_call: TRBV4-2
clone_size: many
cdr3_nt: TGTGCCAGCAGCCAAGAAGTAGCGGGGGCCTACAATGAGCAGTTCTTC
cdr3_aa: CASSQEVAGAYNEQFF

d_call: TRBD2
j_call: TRBJ2-3
v_call: TRBV7-2
clone_size: few
cdr3_nt: TGTGCCAGCAGGTCTAGCGGGTCCACAGATACGCAGTATTTT
cdr3_aa: CASRSSGSTDTQYF

d_call: TRBD2
j_call: TRBJ2-5
v_call: TRBV7-6
clone_size: NA
cdr3_nt: TGTGCCAGCAGCCCTGGAATAGCGGGGGGACCGCAAGAGACCCAGTACTTC
cdr3_aa: CASSPGIAGGPQETQYF

d_call: TRBD1
j_call: TRBJ2-7
v_call: TRBV2
clone_size: NA
cdr3_nt: TGTGCCAGCACCGGGACAGGATTGCGCGAGCAGTACTTC
cdr3_aa: CASTGTGLREQYF

d_call: TRBD1
j_call: TRBJ2-1
v_call: TRBV9
clone_size: NA
cdr3_nt: TGTGCCAGCAGCGTAGAGGGACAGGGCTATACTGAGCAGTTCTTC
cdr3_aa: CASSVEGQGYTEQFF

d_call: TRBD1
j_call: TRBJ2-7
v_call: TRBV12-3/TRBV12-4
clone_size: NA
cdr3_nt: TGTGCCAGCAGTTTAGAGGTACGGGGACAGAGTACCTACGAGCAGTACTTC
cdr3_aa: CASSLEVRGQSTYEQYF

d_call: NA
j_call: TRBJ2-3
v_call: TRBV12-2
clone_size: NA
cdr3_nt: TGTGCAAGTCGCTTAGCTCCCGACGGTTCCCTTACAGATACGCAGTATTTT
cdr3_aa: CASRLAPDGSLTDTQYF

d_call: NA
j_call: TRBJ2-3
v_call: TRBV2
clone_size: NA
cdr3_nt: TGTGCCAGCAGTCAACAAGGGCAAGCCACAGATACGCAGTATTTT
cdr3_aa: CASSQQGQATDTQYF

d_call: TRBD1
j_call: TRBJ1-2
v_call: TRBV29-1
clone_size: many
cdr3_nt: TGCAGCTCAGAGGGCAGGGGGCCCTATGGCTACACCTTC
cdr3_aa: CSSEGRGPYGYTF

d_call: NA
j_call: TRBJ2-7
v_call: TRBV29-1
clone_size: many
cdr3_nt: TGCAGCGTCGCTAACAGGGTTGGCGAGCAGTACTTC
cdr3_aa: CSVANRVGEQYF

d_call: NA
j_call: TRBJ1-1
v_call: TRBV20-1
clone_size: many
cdr3_nt: TGCAGTGCCCGAGCAGACACTGAAGCTTTCTTT
cdr3_aa: CSARADTEAFF

d_call: NA
j_call: TRBJ2-6
v_call: TRBV5-1
clone_size: NA
cdr3_nt: TGCGCCAGCCAGGGGGGGTCCGGCTCTGGGGCCAACGTCCTGACTTTC
cdr3_aa: CASQGGSGSGANVLTF

d_call: NA
j_call: TRBJ2-5
v_call: TRBV9
clone_size: many
cdr3_nt: TGTGCCAGCAGCTCGGCTGGGACCCAGTACTTC
cdr3_aa: CASSSAGTQYF

d_call: TRBD1
j_call: TRBJ2-3
v_call: TRBV5-1
clone_size: NA
cdr3_nt: TGCGCCAGCAGCCTCATCGGGACAGGTTCATCGCGGGGCACAGATACGCAGTATTTT
cdr3_aa: CASSLIGTGSSRGTDTQYF

d_call: TRBD2
j_call: TRBJ2-2
v_call: TRBV5-1
clone_size: many
cdr3_nt: TGCGCCAGCAGCTCGCGTCTTATTGGGACTAGCGGGGGCCTTAACACCGGGGAGCTGTTTTTT
cdr3_aa: CASSSRLIGTSGGLNTGELFF

d_call: TRBD2
j_call: TRBJ2-7
v_call: TRBV20-1
clone_size: few
cdr3_nt: TGCAGTGCGCCGACTAGCTATTACGAGCAGTACTTC
cdr3_aa: CSAPTSYYEQYF

d_call: TRBD1
j_call: TRBJ2-7
v_call: TRBV10-3
clone_size: NA
cdr3_nt: TGTGCCATCAGCCCCGGACAGGGATACGAGCAGTACTTC
cdr3_aa: CAISPGQGYEQYF

d_call: TRBD1
j_call: TRBJ2-7
v_call: TRBV20-1
clone_size: many
cdr3_nt: TGCAGTGCTAAAGTTTGGGACAGAGACTACGAGCAGTACTTC
cdr3_aa: CSAKVWDRDYEQYF

d_call: TRBD1
j_call: TRBJ1-2
v_call: TRBV29-1
clone_size: few
cdr3_nt: TGCAGCGTTTATAACCTTAGGACAGGGTCGGACGAAGTATTC
cdr3_aa: CSVYNLRTGSDEVF

d_call: NA
j_call: TRBJ2-7
v_call: TRBV10-3
clone_size: few
cdr3_nt: TGTGCCATCAGTTGGCAGGGGTCGGGGTCCTACGAGCAGTACTTC
cdr3_aa: CAISWQGSGSYEQYF

d_call: NA
j_call: TRBJ2-5
v_call: TRBV6-2/TRBV6-3
clone_size: NA
cdr3_nt: TGTGCCAGCAGGTGGACCCCGCTAGAGACCCAGTACTTC
cdr3_aa: CASRWTPLETQYF